These 4 T cell receptor beta chains were sequenced from one sample in a study of T cell clonality in common variable immunodeficiency. Libraries were prepared by immunoSEQ multiplex PCR; TCRdb keeps only in-frame clonotypes and omits some of them. The sample gives 51,000 or so clones, none seen only once, and the top ten clones hold more than 2%. Sequencing was done on a sample of peripheral blood mononuclear cells. The source is a person aged 18 to 75 in good health.

This clone showed up many times. Read coverage stops 3 residues before the CDR3 terminus; the germline J gene supplies the remainder. The chain uses TRBV6-1 and TRBJ2-3; 7 bases fit TRBD2. Germline trimming cut 2 bases from V and 2 bases from J; bases unmatched to any gene: 10. The CDR3 runs 17 residues. The germline V gene encodes CDR1 MNHNS and CDR2 SASEGT. CDR3 sequence reads: CASSERGSGVLTDTQYF. The covered CDR3 bases are TGTGCCAGCAGTGAAAGGGGAAGCGGGGTGCTCACAGATACG.

This clone came up many times. The read halts 3 residues ahead of the CDR3 end, with the missing end drawn from the germline J gene. The chain carries TRBV20-1 and TRBJ1-3; D gene ambiguous. Per germline, CDR1 DFQATT and CDR2 SNEGSKA (reference sequence). Trimming took 1 base from V and 4 from J, leaving 5 bases between them. The CDR3 is made up of 12 amino acids. Partial CDR3 DNA: TGCAGTGCTAGAGTCTTAGGAAACACC. Protein product: CSARVLGNT. Given in full, the CDR3 is CSARVLGNTIYF.

This clone appeared many times. The CDR3 goes on 3 residues after the read ends, and that part is filled in from the germline J gene. V gene TRBV19 combines with J gene TRBJ2-5, with 7 nucleotides matching TRBD1. Germline loops: CDR1 LNHDA, CDR2 SQIVND (reference sequence). The trim removed 3 bases at V and 2 bases at J, leaving 18 bases unmatched. This CDR3 comprises 19 residues. The CDR3 bases that were read are TGTGCCAGTAGTATCCGACATTCACAGGGGACCAGCTATCAAGAGACC. Its translation: CASSIRHSQGTSYQET. The whole CDR3 is CASSIRHSQGTSYQETQYF.

This clone appeared many times. Read coverage stops 3 residues before the CDR3 terminus; the germline J gene supplies the remainder. V gene TRBV2 combines with J gene TRBJ2-5; 9 positions agree with TRBD2. The germline gives CDR1 SNHLY, CDR2 FYNNEI. The J segment lost 5 bases and the V segment lost 8 bases, leaving 12 bases of the junction unmatched. CDR3 length equals 15 residues. CDR3 bases read: TGTGCCAGCGAGGCCAGCGGGAGGATTGGTGAGACC. Translation gives CASEASGRIGET. The full-length CDR3 reads as CASEASGRIGETQYF. The whole variable domain, filled in from reference TRBV2 and TRBJ2-5, reads EPEVTQTPSHQVTQMGQEVILRCVPISNHLYFYWYRQILGQKVEFLVSFYNNEISEKSEIFDDQFSVERPDGSNFTLKIRSTKLEDSAMYFCASEASGRIGETQYFGPGTRLLVL.